Below, 30 T cell receptor beta chains from the same sample are listed, as sequenced in a study of blood T cell repertoires in COVID-19. TCRdb's copy holds only in-frame clones and misses some; the assay was immunoSEQ multiplex PCR. The profile shows more than 130,000 clones, approximately 87% of them singletons. The sequenced sample consisted of peripheral blood. The receptors were sampled from a woman between 35 and 50 years old with acute or convalescent COVID-19.

This chain connects TRBV9 to TRBJ1-1, with 8 bases identical to TRBD1. The germline CDR1 and CDR2 sequences are SGDLS and YYNGEE. CDR3 length equals 16 residues. J was trimmed by 0 bases and V by 3 bases; bases with no gene match: 7. This chain's CDR3 is CASSEPRQGMNTEAFF. The CDR3 DNA reads TGTGCCAGCAGCGAGCCCCGACAGGGGATGAACACTGAAGCTTTCTTT.

The chain combines TRBV19 with TRBJ1-5; TRBD1 matches at 9 bases. The germline CDR1 and CDR2 sequences are LNHDA and SQIVND (reference sequence). J gave up 4 bases and V 3 bases, and 7 bases lay outside the gene matches. The CDR3 is 16 residues long. CDR3 DNA: TGTGCCAGTAGTATTTGGGACAGGGAGACGAATCAGCCCCAGCATTTT. It codes for CASSIWDRETNQPQHF.

The rearrangement uses TRBV6-5 and TRBJ1-4, with 7 bases fitting TRBD1. V lost 0 bases, J lost 7 bases, and 5 bases stayed unmatched. The germline CDR1 and CDR2 sequences are MNHEY and SVGAGI. This CDR3 has 15 residues. The CDR3 DNA reads TGTGCCAGCAGTTACTCAGGGGGCGCGAGTGAAAAACTGTTTTTT. Translated: CASSYSGGASEKLFF.

The chain uses TRBV3-1 (or the pseudogene TRBV3-2) and TRBJ2-3, with D maybe TRBD1 (7 bases). V was shortened by 1 base and J by 2 bases, with 19 bases between the two germline ends. Germline CDR1 and CDR2: LGHDT and YNNKEL (reference sequence). The CDR3 has 18 amino acids. The CDR3 DNA sequence: TGTGCCAGCAGCCAAGGCGTTGACAGGGAGGATCACACAGATACGCAGTATTTT. Its protein is CASSQGVDREDHTDTQYF.

With respect to this clone: The junction does not match germline at one end; this may be a read error. The chain has TRBV5-1 and TRBJ1-3; TRBD1 aligns across 11 bases. The CDR3 is 15 residues long. Per the germline V gene, CDR1 is SGHRS and CDR2 is YFSETQ. The DNA for the CDR3 is TGCGCCAGCAGTTTGGACAGGGGGCCTGGAAACACCATATATTTT. This gives the protein CASSLDRGPGNTIYF.

The genes are TRBV29-1 and TRBJ1-2; D is perhaps TRBD1 (5 bases). Trimming left V 6 bases short and J 6 bases short, with 14 bases between. The CDR3 covers 12 residues. CDR1 and CDR2 from the germline V gene are SQVTM and ANQGSEA. The CDR3 DNA sequence: TGCAGCGTCGCGGGGGGGGAGGATGGCTACACCTTC. Residues: CSVAGGEDGYTF.

The V gene is TRBV2, the J gene TRBJ1-2; possibly TRBD1 for D (5 bases). The germline V and J ends were trimmed by 3 bases and 5 bases, with 13 bases remaining between them. CDR1 SNHLY and CDR2 FYNNEI come from the germline V gene. The CDR3 has 14 residues. The CDR3 reads CASSEEGRIYGYTF. Here the CDR3 DNA reads TGTGCCAGCAGTGAGGAGGGGAGGATATATGGCTACACCTTC.

The chain joins TRBV28 to TRBJ2-7, with a tentative D call TRBD1 (6 bases). Germline values: CDR1 MDHEN, CDR2 SYDVKM. V was clipped by 1 base and J by 2 bases, with 9 bases between them. This CDR3 has 14 residues. CDR3 amino acids: CASSLSDRPYEQYF. The CDR3 DNA sequence: TGTGCCAGCAGTTTATCGGACAGACCCTACGAGCAGTACTTC.

The chain uses TRBV4-3 and TRBJ1-3; D is possibly TRBD1 (6 bases). Trimming shortened V by 0 bases and J by 2 bases, and 11 bases separated the two germline ends. The V gene's germline CDR1 is LGHNA and CDR2 YSLEER. The CDR3 has 16 amino acids. The CDR3 is CASSQEGAIPGNTIYF. The CDR3 region has the DNA TGCGCCAGCAGCCAAGAGGGGGCAATTCCTGGAAACACCATATATTTT.

This clone is a singleton in its sample. Distinct nucleotide sequences in the sample also encode this CDR3. The chain links TRBV4-3 to TRBJ2-7, with 9 bases lining up with TRBD2. The V segment lost 2 bases and the J segment 0 bases; nucleotides outside the gene matches: 2. Germline V gene sequence: CDR1 LGHNA, CDR2 YSLEER. The length of the CDR3 is 15 residues. CDR3 sequence reads: CASSQTAGGSYEQYF. CDR3 nucleotides: TGCGCCAGCAGCCAAACAGCGGGGGGCTCCTACGAGCAGTACTTC.

This clone was picked up one time. The gene calls are TRBV6-5 and TRBJ2-6; D unresolved. The CDR3 extends over 15 amino acids. Trimming took 2 bases from V and 0 from J, leaving 5 bases between them. Germline V gives CDR1 MNHEY, CDR2 SVGAGI. CDR3 amino acids: CASSYGLSGANVLTF. The CDR3 DNA follows: TGTGCCAGCAGTTACGGGCTCTCTGGGGCCAACGTCCTGACTTTC.

This clone was detected only once. The chain has TRBV10-2 and TRBJ1-6, with 11 bases that match TRBD1. Trimming cost V 6 bases and J 9 bases; bases outside gene matches: 7. From germline, CDR1 is WSHSY and CDR2 SAAADI. This CDR3 contains 15 residues. CDR3: CASSGRGQGGSPLHF. As DNA, the CDR3 is TGCGCCAGCAGCGGGCGGGGACAGGGGGGTTCACCCCTCCACTTT.

DNA of the CDR3: TGTGCCAGCACCAGACTAGCGGGGTTGCTCACAGATACGCAGTATTTT. It encodes CASTRLAGLLTDTQYF. The genes are TRBV2 and TRBJ2-3, with TRBD2 identical over 11 bases. After removal of 7 bases from V and 2 bases from J, the junction contained 8 bases not matched to a gene. The CDR3 is made up of 16 amino acids. CDR1 and CDR2 (germline): SNHLY, FYNNEI. The full variable domain, completed using reference TRBV2 and TRBJ2-3, is EPEVTQTPSHQVTQMGQEVILRCVPISNHLYFYWYRQILGQKVEFLVSFYNNEISEKSEIFDDQFSVERPDGSNFTLKIRSTKLEDSAMYFCASTRLAGLLTDTQYFGPGTRLTVL.

This chain links TRBV11-2 with TRBJ2-6; possible D gene TRBD2, 7 bases. The germline gives CDR1 SGHAT, CDR2 FQNNGV. This CDR3 comprises 17 residues. Trimming removed 1 base from V and 1 base from J, with 11 bases in between. CDR3 nucleotides: TGTGCCAGCAGCTTAGGCGGGGGCAGATCTGGGGCCAACGTCCTGACTTTC. Translating it yields CASSLGGGRSGANVLTF. The full variable domain, completed using reference TRBV11-2 and TRBJ2-6, is EAGVAQSPRYKIIEKRQSVAFWCNPISGHATLYWYQQILGQGPKLLIQFQNNGVVDDSQLPKDRFSAERLKGVDSTLKIQPAKLEDSAVYLCASSLGGGRSGANVLTFGAGSRLTVL.

This sequence joins TRBV11-2 and TRBJ2-7, with TRBD2 identical over 10 bases. This CDR3 is 15 amino acids long. The junction had 4 bases not matched to a gene; V was cut back by 1 base and J by 4 bases. Germline assignment: CDR1 SGHAT and CDR2 FQNNGV. The chain's CDR3 is CASSLVLAGAYEQYF. The DNA for the CDR3 is TGTGCCAGCAGCTTAGTGCTAGCGGGAGCTTACGAGCAGTACTTC.

The chain uses TRBV19 and TRBJ2-3, with 14 bases aligning to TRBD2. The CDR3 sequence is 15 residues long. CDR1 LNHDA and CDR2 SQIVND come from the germline V gene (reference sequence). V shed 6 bases, J shed 2 bases, and the junction held 1 base outside the gene matches. CDR3 sequence (DNA): TGTGCCAGTAGGGGACTAGCGGGAGACACAGATACGCAGTATTTT. This sequence encodes CASRGLAGDTDTQYF.

The chain is built from TRBV19 and TRBJ2-5, with 12 positions matching TRBD2. Germline V gene sequence: CDR1 LNHDA, CDR2 SQIVND (reference sequence). The CDR3 totals 16 residues. With 3 bases clipped from V and 5 bases from J, the junction kept 7 bases outside the gene matches. In DNA, the CDR3 is TGTGCCAGTAGTATCTTGACTAGCGGGAGTTGGGAGACCCAGTACTTC. Protein product: CASSILTSGSWETQYF.

The chain's CDR3 is CASSPLGAKRAFF. CDR3 sequence (DNA): TGTGCCAGCAGCCCTCTAGGGGCGAAAAGAGCTTTCTTT. V gene TRBV7-2 combines with J gene TRBJ1-1; the D gene is possibly TRBD1 (5 bases). V was clipped by 5 bases and J by 10 bases, with 17 bases between them. Germline-derived CDR1 and CDR2 are SGHTA and FQGNSA. The CDR3 is 13 residues long. Based on the CDR3 plus reference TRBV7-2 and TRBJ1-1, the full variable domain is GAGVSQSPSNKVTEKGKDVELRCDPISGHTALYWYRQSLGQGLEFLIYFQGNSAPDKSGLPSDRFSAERTGGSVSTLTIQRTQQEDSAVYLCASSPLGAKRAFFGQGTRLTVV.

The rearrangement joins TRBV13 to TRBJ1-2; the D is unclear. The CDR3 loop spans 12 amino acids. The V end was cut by 5 bases, the J end by 7 bases, with 11 bases between. Germline lookup yields CDR1 PRHDT and CDR2 FYEKMQ (reference sequence). CDR3 nucleotide sequence: TGTGCCAGCAGCGAAGACGGGAGTGGCTACACCTTC. This encodes CASSEDGSGYTF.

The gene calls are TRBV6-5 and TRBJ2-3; 8 bases are a match to TRBD2. V lost 2 bases, J lost 4 bases, and 2 bases stayed unmatched. Germline CDR1 MNHEY, CDR2 SVGAGI. The CDR3 sequence is 14 residues long. The CDR3 sequence: CASSYGREADTQYF. The CDR3 bases are TGTGCCAGCAGTTACGGGCGGGAGGCAGATACGCAGTATTTT.

The chain employs TRBV19 and TRBJ1-2; TRBD1 matches 7 bases. Looked up from germline, CDR1 is LNHDA and CDR2 is SQIVND (reference sequence). With V trimmed by 6 bases and J by 3 bases, 4 bases remained unmatched. The CDR3 runs 13 residues. This CDR3 reads CASSAQGDYGYTF. Here the CDR3 DNA reads TGTGCCAGTAGCGCTCAGGGGGACTATGGCTACACCTTC.

This chain joins TRBV5-1 and TRBJ2-7; 12 bases are a match to TRBD2. Trimming cost V 2 bases and J 1 base; bases outside gene matches: 4. This CDR3 region has 16 residues. CDR1 SGHRS and CDR2 YFSETQ come from the germline V gene. CDR3 nucleotide sequence: TGCGCCAGCAGCTTAACCGGGACTAGCGGGTCCTACGAGCAGTACTTC. Translation: CASSLTGTSGSYEQYF.

The J gene is TRBJ1-4, the V gene TRBV5-4; 9 nucleotides align to TRBD1. CDR3 size: 15 residues. Per the germline V gene, CDR1 is SGHNT and CDR2 is YYREEE (reference sequence). Germline trimming cut 2 bases from V and 7 bases from J; bases unmatched to any gene: 6. CDR3 coding DNA: TGTGCCAGCAGCTTACAGGGGGCCTCAGGTGAAAAACTGTTTTTT. The encoded protein is CASSLQGASGEKLFF.

The rearrangement uses TRBV7-9 and TRBJ2-1; 8 bases agree with TRBD2. The CDR3 contains 18 residues. CDR1 and CDR2 from the germline V gene are SEHNR and FQNEAQ (reference sequence). V was pared by 7 bases and J by 0 bases, with 14 bases of the junction left unmatched. The CDR3 DNA reads TGTGCCAGCACCCCAGTTCCAGCGGGAGAGAGCTCCTACAATGAGCAGTTCTTC. Its protein is CASTPVPAGESSYNEQFF.

The V call is TRBV5-1, the J call TRBJ2-3, with D perhaps TRBD1 (5 bases). CDR1 is SGHRS, CDR2 YFSETQ, per germline. The length of the CDR3 is 14 residues. Trimming took 1 base from V and 2 from J, leaving 8 bases between them. CDR3 loop: CASSLTGYTDTQYF. The CDR3 nucleotides read TGCGCCAGCAGCTTGACAGGCTACACAGATACGCAGTATTTT.

The CDR3 region has the DNA TGTGCCAGCAGTGAAGGGAGCGGGGGAACAGATACGCAGTATTTT. As protein: CASSEGSGGTDTQYF. The chain links TRBV6-1 to TRBJ2-3; 8 bases map to TRBD2. Looked up from germline, CDR1 is MNHNS and CDR2 is SASEGT. The CDR3 sequence is 15 residues long. Germline trimming cut 1 base from V and 3 bases from J; bases unmatched to any gene: 3.

This chain uses TRBV5-5 with TRBJ1-3; 9 bases are shared with TRBD1. This CDR3 has 17 residues. Trimming took 2 bases from V and 1 from J; bases not matched to a gene: 7. Per the germline V gene, CDR1 is SGHKS and CDR2 is YYEKEE (reference sequence). In nucleotides, the CDR3 is TGTGCCAGCAGCTTTGCACAGGGGGCATTATCTGGAAACACCATATATTTT. This codes for CASSFAQGALSGNTIYF.

The rearrangement uses TRBV3-1 (or the pseudogene TRBV3-2) and TRBJ2-5, with no clear D. Germline CDR1 LGHDT, CDR2 YNNKEL (reference sequence). V dropped 5 bases and J dropped 5 bases, with 9 bases sitting between them. The CDR3 runs to 12 residues. CDR3 loop: CASSSIGETQYF. The DNA for the CDR3 is TGTGCCAGCAGCTCCATCGGGGAGACCCAGTACTTC.

This clone has just a few counts. The CDR3 bases are TGTGCCAGTAGGACCCGGGAGGAGGGCGGCTACACCTTC. Encoded protein: CASRTREEGGYTF. The V gene is TRBV19, the J gene TRBJ1-2; D gene uncertain. The ends were cut back, 6 bases at V and 8 bases at J, with 16 bases in the middle. This CDR3 is built from 13 residues. The germline CDR1 and CDR2 sequences are LNHDA and SQIVND (reference sequence).

The V gene is TRBV28, the J gene TRBJ1-5; 9 bases align to TRBD1. Germline lookup yields CDR1 MDHEN and CDR2 SYDVKM. J lost 10 bases, V lost 5 bases, and 9 bases had no gene match. The CDR3 has 14 residues. CDR3 bases: TGTGCCAGCAGTCTGACAGGGGGGTCAGCTCCCCAGCATTTT. Amino acid sequence: CASSLTGGSAPQHF. Full variable domain (rest looked up from reference TRBV28 and TRBJ1-5): DVKVTQSSRYLVKRTGEKVFLECVQDMDHENMFWYRQDPGLGLRLIYFSYDVKMKEKGDIPEGYSVSREKKERFSLILESASTNQTSMYLCASSLTGGSAPQHFGDGTRLSIL.